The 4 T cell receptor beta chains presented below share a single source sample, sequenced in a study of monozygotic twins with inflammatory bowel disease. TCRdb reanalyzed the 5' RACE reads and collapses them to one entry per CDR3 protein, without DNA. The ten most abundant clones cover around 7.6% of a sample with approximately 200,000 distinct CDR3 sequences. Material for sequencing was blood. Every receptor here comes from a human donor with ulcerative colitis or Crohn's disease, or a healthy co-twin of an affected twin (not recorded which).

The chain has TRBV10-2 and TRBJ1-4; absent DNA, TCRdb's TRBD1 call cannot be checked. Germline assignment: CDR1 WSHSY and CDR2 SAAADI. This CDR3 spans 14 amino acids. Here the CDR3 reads CASHRGGADEKLFF.

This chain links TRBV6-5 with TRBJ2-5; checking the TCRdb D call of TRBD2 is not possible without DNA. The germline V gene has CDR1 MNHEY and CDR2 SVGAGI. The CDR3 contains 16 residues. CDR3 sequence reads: CASSYGGLAVQETQYF.

The CDR3 loop reads CASRPDSNQPQHF. The chain links TRBV5-1 to TRBJ1-5. The CDR3 loop spans 13 amino acids. CDR1 SGHRS and CDR2 YFSETQ come from the germline V gene.

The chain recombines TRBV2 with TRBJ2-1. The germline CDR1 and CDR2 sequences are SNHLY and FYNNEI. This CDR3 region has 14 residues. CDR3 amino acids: CASSDSPSYNEQFF.